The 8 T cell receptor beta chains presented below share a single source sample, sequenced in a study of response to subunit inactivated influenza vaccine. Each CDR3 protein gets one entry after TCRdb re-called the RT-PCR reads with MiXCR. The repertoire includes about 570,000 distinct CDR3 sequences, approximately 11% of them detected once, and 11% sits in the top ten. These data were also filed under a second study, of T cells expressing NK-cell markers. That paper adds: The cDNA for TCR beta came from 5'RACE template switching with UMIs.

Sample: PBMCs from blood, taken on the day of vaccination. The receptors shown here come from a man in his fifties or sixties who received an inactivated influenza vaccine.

The CDR3 loop reads CASSARYEQYF. As DNA, the CDR3 is TGTGCCAGCAGTGCCCGGTACGAGCAGTACTTC. The chain is built from TRBV2 and TRBJ2-7; D not certain. The CDR3 is made up of 11 amino acids. CDR1 is SNHLY and CDR2 is FYNNEI in the germline V gene. V lost 4 bases and J lost 4, with 5 bases in between. Looking up the rest from reference TRBV2 and TRBJ2-7 gives the full variable domain: EPEVTQTPSHQVTQMGQEVILRCVPISNHLYFYWYRQILGQKVEFLVSFYNNEISEKSEIFDDQFSVERPDGSNFTLKIRSTKLEDSAMYFCASSARYEQYFGPGTRLTVT.

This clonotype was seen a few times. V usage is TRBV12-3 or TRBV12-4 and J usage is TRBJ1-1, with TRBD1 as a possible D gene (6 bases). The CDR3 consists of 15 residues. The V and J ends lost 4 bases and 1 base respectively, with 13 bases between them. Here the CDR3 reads CASSYGLTGNTEAFF. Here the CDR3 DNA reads TGTGCCAGCAGTTACGGTTTGACAGGGAACACTGAAGCTTTCTTT.

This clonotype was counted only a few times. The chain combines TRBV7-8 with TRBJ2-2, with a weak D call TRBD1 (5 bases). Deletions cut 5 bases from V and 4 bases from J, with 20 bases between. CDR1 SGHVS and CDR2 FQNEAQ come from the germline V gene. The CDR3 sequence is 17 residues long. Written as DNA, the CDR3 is TGTGCCAGCAGCCCCCTTTTAGTCCAGGGTCTCACCGGGGAGCTGTTTTTT. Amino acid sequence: CASSPLLVQGLTGELFF.

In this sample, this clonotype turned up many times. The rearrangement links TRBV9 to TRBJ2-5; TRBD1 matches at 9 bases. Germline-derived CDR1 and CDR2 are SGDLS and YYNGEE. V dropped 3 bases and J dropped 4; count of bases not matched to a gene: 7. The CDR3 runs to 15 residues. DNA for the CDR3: TGTGCCAGCAGCGATCGACAGGGGGTGCGAGAGACCCAGTACTTC. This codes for CASSDRQGVRETQYF.

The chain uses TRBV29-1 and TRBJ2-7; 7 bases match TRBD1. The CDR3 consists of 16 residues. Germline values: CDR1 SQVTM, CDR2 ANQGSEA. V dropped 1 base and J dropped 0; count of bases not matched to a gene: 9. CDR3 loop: CSVEVMRQGNSYEQYF. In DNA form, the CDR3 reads TGCAGCGTTGAAGTAATGAGACAGGGTAACTCCTACGAGCAGTACTTC.

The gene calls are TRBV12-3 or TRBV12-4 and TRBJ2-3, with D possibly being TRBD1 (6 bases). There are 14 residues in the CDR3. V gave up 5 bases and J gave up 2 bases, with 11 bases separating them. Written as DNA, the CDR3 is TGTGCCAGCAGTGGCAGGGGTAACACAGATACGCAGTATTTT. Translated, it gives CASSGRGNTDTQYF.

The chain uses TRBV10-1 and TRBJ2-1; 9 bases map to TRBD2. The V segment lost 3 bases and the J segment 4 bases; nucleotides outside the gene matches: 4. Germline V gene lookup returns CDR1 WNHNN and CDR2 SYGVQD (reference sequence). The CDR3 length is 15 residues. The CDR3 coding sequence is TGCGCCAGCAGTGATAGTCTAGCGGGGTACAATGAGCAGTTCTTC. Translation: CASSDSLAGYNEQFF.

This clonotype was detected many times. The CDR3 spells CASSQRWGGPGYGYTF. The CDR3 DNA sequence: TGTGCCAGCAGCCAACGTTGGGGGGGGCCGGGCTATGGCTACACCTTC. The rearrangement links TRBV3-1 to TRBJ1-2; TRBD1 is a possible D gene (6 bases). Germline CDR1 LGHDT, CDR2 YNNKEL (reference sequence). The CDR3 loop spans 16 amino acids. Trimming cost V 2 bases and J 4 bases, with 17 bases left between them.